This TCR beta chain was identified in a study of identical twins. General study points: Conclusions came from cross-sectional statistical analysis, not from following the same donors.

A word on this clonotype: Its antigen is unknown.

TCRdb analysed the 5' RACE reads with MiXCR anew, one entry per CDR3 protein. The data show approximately 490,000 distinct CDR3 sequences, 20% to 25% seen once. The J segment lost 1 base and the V segment lost 3 bases, leaving 12 bases of the junction unmatched. This CDR3 is 17 amino acids long. The V gene's germline CDR1 is SGHKS and CDR2 YYEKEE (reference sequence). The data were also submitted as part of a second study, on yellow fever vaccine responses in identical twins.

This sequence joins TRBV5-5 and TRBJ1-1; 7 nucleotides match TRBD1. Sequencing was performed on CD4+ T cells sorted from blood. This TCR derives from a woman aged 18-35 years in good health. CDR3 sequence (DNA): TGTGCCAGCAGCTCCAGGACTGGGACAGCAGGGAACACTGAAGCTTTCTTT. This codes for CASSSRTGTAGNTEAFF.